Each of the 27 T cell receptor beta chains below was sequenced from the same sample in a study of cytotoxic CD8 clonotypes in ibrutinib-treated CLL. Data came from immunoSEQ multiplex PCR; TCRdb stores just in-frame clones and leaves some out. The data hold approximately 100,000 clones, with around 73% observed a single time. The sequencing used PBMCs, collected after 12 months of ibrutinib treatment. These receptor sequences come from a human donor with chronic lymphocytic leukemia.

The chain carries TRBV9 and TRBJ2-3; 8 bases align to TRBD2. From germline, CDR1 is SGDLS and CDR2 YYNGEE. CDR3 length: 17 residues. Trimming took 3 bases from V and 6 from J; bases not matched to a gene: 15. The CDR3: CASSARPAGGAEDTQYF. The CDR3 nucleotides are TGTGCCAGCAGCGCCCGTCCTGCGGGGGGCGCAGAGGATACGCAGTATTTT. The full variable domain, completed using reference TRBV9 and TRBJ2-3, is DSGVTQTPKHLITATGQRVTLRCSPRSGDLSVYWYQQSLDQGLQFLIQYYNGEERAKGNILERFSAQQFPDLHSELNLSSLELGDSALYFCASSARPAGGAEDTQYFGPGTRLTVL.

This chain joins TRBV28 and TRBJ2-5, with D perhaps matching TRBD1 (6 bases). CDR1 and CDR2 from the germline V gene are MDHEN and SYDVKM. The germline V and J ends were trimmed by 9 bases and 2 bases, with 13 bases remaining between them. The CDR3 covers 13 residues. In DNA, the CDR3 is TGTGCCAGTGAAACAGGGTTGCAAGAGACCCAGTACTTC. As protein: CASETGLQETQYF.

This clone has just a few counts. The chain recombines TRBV25-1 with TRBJ1-2; D is unclear. V was pared by 1 base and J by 0 bases, with 6 bases between. Germline V lookup: CDR1 MGHDK, CDR2 SYGVNS. This CDR3 region has 14 residues. CDR3 nucleotides: TGTGCCAGCAGTGAATGGGAAGCTAACTATGGCTACACCTTC. As protein: CASSEWEANYGYTF.

The rearrangement uses TRBV4-1 and TRBJ2-3; possible D gene TRBD2, 5 bases. Trimming shortened V by 4 bases and J by 4 bases, and 12 bases separated the two germline ends. This CDR3 is built from 14 residues. Germline lookup yields CDR1 MGHRA and CDR2 YSYEKL. The CDR3 loop reads CASSPSPGADTQYF. CDR3 nucleotides: TGCGCCAGCAGCCCTAGCCCTGGGGCAGATACGCAGTATTTT.

The chain combines TRBV6-1 with TRBJ2-7; 9 nucleotides agree with TRBD1. The junction had 3 bases not matched to a gene; V was cut back by 5 bases and J by 4 bases. The CDR3 sequence is 13 residues long. Germline V gives CDR1 MNHNS, CDR2 SASEGT. The CDR3 sequence: CASSHRGPYEQYF. CDR3 nucleotides: TGTGCCAGCAGTCACAGGGGGCCGTACGAGCAGTACTTC.

This clone was seen a handful of times. The J gene is TRBJ2-1, the V gene TRBV2; 11 nucleotides align to TRBD2. Germline CDR1 is SNHLY and CDR2 is FYNNEI. The CDR3 sequence is 15 residues long. V shed 7 bases, J shed 6 bases, and the junction held 8 bases outside the gene matches. CDR3 in DNA: TGTGCCAGCAAGACCGGGACTAGCGGTCTCAATGAGCAGTTCTTC. It specifies CASKTGTSGLNEQFF. The full variable domain, completed using reference TRBV2 and TRBJ2-1, is EPEVTQTPSHQVTQMGQEVILRCVPISNHLYFYWYRQILGQKVEFLVSFYNNEISEKSEIFDDQFSVERPDGSNFTLKIRSTKLEDSAMYFCASKTGTSGLNEQFFGPGTRLTVL.

The chain combines TRBV25-1 with TRBJ1-6, with D unresolved. The CDR3 spans 15 residues. The V gene's germline CDR1 is MGHDK and CDR2 SYGVNS. V was cut by 6 bases and J by 3 bases, with 12 bases left in between. CDR3 sequence (DNA): TGTGCCAGCAGGGTTCCGGAGATCTATAATTCACCCCTCCACTTT. Translating it yields CASRVPEIYNSPLHF. Full variable domain (rest looked up from reference TRBV25-1 and TRBJ1-6): EADIYQTPRYLVIGTGKKITLECSQTMGHDKMYWYQQDPGMELHLIHYSYGVNSTEKGDLSSESTVSRIRTEHFPLTLESARPSHTSQYLCASRVPEIYNSPLHFGNGTRLTVT.

The J gene is TRBJ1-1, the V gene TRBV6-1; 9 nucleotides align to TRBD1. V gave up 5 bases and J gave up 5 bases; unmatched junction bases: 9. Germline V gives CDR1 MNHNS, CDR2 SASEGT. The CDR3 loop spans 15 amino acids. The CDR3 region has the DNA TGTGCCAGCAGTCTCGGACAGGGGATTGGGACTGAAGCTTTCTTT. It yields the protein CASSLGQGIGTEAFF.

This chain links TRBV2 with TRBJ2-7, with D possibly being TRBD2 (5 bases). Germline V gives CDR1 SNHLY, CDR2 FYNNEI. This CDR3 has 12 residues. V was trimmed by 5 bases and J by 5 bases, leaving 10 bases between them. CDR3 nucleotides: TGTGCCAGCAGTTCGGGGTGGGACGAGCAGTACTTC. It encodes CASSSGWDEQYF.

This chain links TRBV2 with TRBJ2-2; a weak D match, TRBD2 (5 bases). This CDR3 has 15 amino acids. Trimming took 5 bases from V and 0 from J, leaving 10 bases between them. Looked up from germline, CDR1 is SNHLY and CDR2 is FYNNEI. The DNA of the CDR3 is TGTGCCAGCAGTAGAGGGCTCGCGAACACCGGGGAGCTGTTTTTT. Its translation is CASSRGLANTGELFF. Full variable domain (missing parts from reference TRBV2 and TRBJ2-2): EPEVTQTPSHQVTQMGQEVILRCVPISNHLYFYWYRQILGQKVEFLVSFYNNEISEKSEIFDDQFSVERPDGSNFTLKIRSTKLEDSAMYFCASSRGLANTGELFFGEGSRLTVL.

V is TRBV5-1 and J is TRBJ2-1, with D unclear. The CDR3 runs 13 residues. CDR1 and CDR2 (germline): SGHRS, YFSETQ. V was cut by 0 bases and J by 7 bases, with 8 bases left in between. DNA for the CDR3: TGCGCCAGCAGCTTGGTTCCTGGAAATGAGCAGTTCTTC. It codes for CASSLVPGNEQFF. Full variable domain (outside the CDR3, taken from reference TRBV5-1 and TRBJ2-1): KAGVTQTPRYLIKTRGQQVTLSCSPISGHRSVSWYQQTPGQGLQFLFEYFSETQRNKGNFPGRFSGRQFSNSRSEMNVSTLELGDSALYLCASSLVPGNEQFFGPGTRLTVL.

The chain couples TRBV7-9 to TRBJ2-7; 12 bases agree with TRBD1. V gave up 6 bases and J gave up 7 bases; unmatched junction bases: 7. This CDR3 region has 14 residues. Germline assignment: CDR1 SEHNR and CDR2 FQNEAQ (reference sequence). The CDR3 reads CASSWDRGQEEQYF. CDR3 coding DNA: TGTGCCAGCAGTTGGGACAGGGGGCAAGAAGAGCAGTACTTC.

V gene TRBV28 combines with J gene TRBJ1-1; no reliable D call. This CDR3 contains 13 residues. Trimming shortened V by 6 bases and J by 0 bases, and 8 bases separated the two germline ends. CDR1 MDHEN and CDR2 SYDVKM come from the germline V gene. The CDR3 here is CASSLALNTEAFF. Written as DNA, the CDR3 is TGTGCCAGCAGCCTTGCTTTGAACACTGAAGCTTTCTTT.

The chain combines TRBV5-1 with TRBJ2-7; D is ambiguous. The CDR3 runs to 13 residues. Trimming removed 0 bases from V and 2 bases from J, with 6 bases in between. Germline-derived CDR1 and CDR2 are SGHRS and YFSETQ. CDR3 DNA: TGCGCCAGCAGCTTGGGCAGGCCCTACGAGCAGTACTTC. Its protein product is CASSLGRPYEQYF.

This chain joins TRBV21-1 and TRBJ1-4; no check of the table's D call, TRBD1, against the DNA was made. TRBV21-1 is a pseudogene segment. This CDR3 is built from 17 residues. The CDR3 nucleotides are TGTGCCAGCAGCAAAGAAGGACAGGCCGCAACTAATGAAAAACTGTTTTTT. As protein: CASSKEGQAATNEKLFF.

This rearrangement joins TRBV11-2 to TRBJ2-1, with 8 nucleotides matching TRBD2. This CDR3 comprises 15 residues. Germline V gene sequence: CDR1 SGHAT, CDR2 FQNNGV. Losses at the gene ends were 0 bases for V and 12 bases for J; bases not matched to a gene: 10. As DNA, the CDR3 is TGTGCCAGCAGCTTAGAAAGCGGGGGCCAGATCCGGCAGTTCTTC. Translating it yields CASSLESGGQIRQFF.

CDR3 nucleotides: TGTGCCAGCAGCCTGGGACTAGCGGGGAGCACAGATACGCAGTATTTT. Encoded protein: CASSLGLAGSTDTQYF. The chain uses TRBV13 and TRBJ2-3; TRBD2 matches 13 bases. The V and J ends lost 5 bases and 0 bases, in that order; junction bases with no gene match: 2. The CDR3 sequence is 16 residues long. Germline V gives CDR1 PRHDT, CDR2 FYEKMQ (reference sequence). Combining the CDR3 with reference TRBV13 and TRBJ2-3 gives the whole variable domain AAGVIQSPRHLIKEKRETATLKCYPIPRHDTVYWYQQGPGQDPQFLISFYEKMQSDKGSIPDRFSAQQFSDYHSELNMSSLELGDSALYFCASSLGLAGSTDTQYFGPGTRLTVL.

Points on this clone: At one boundary the junction diverges from the germline segment, which might be a read error. The chain carries TRBV7-2 and TRBJ2-7, with D perhaps TRBD2 (6 bases). CDR1 and CDR2 (germline): SGHTA, FQGNSA. The CDR3 has 11 amino acids. This CDR3 is CASSLGGDRHF. CDR3 DNA: TGTGCCAGCAGCTTAGGGGGGGACCGCCACTTC. Based on the CDR3 plus reference TRBV7-2 and TRBJ2-7, the full variable domain is GAGVSQSPSNKVTEKGKDVELRCDPISGHTALYWYRQSLGQGLEFLIYFQGNSAPDKSGLPSDRFSAERTGGSVSTLTIQRTQQEDSAVYLCASSLGGDRHFGPGTRLTVT.

The chain recombines TRBV4-2 with TRBJ2-5; 9 nucleotides agree with TRBD2. The CDR3 length is 17 residues. The germline V gene encodes CDR1 LGHNA and CDR2 YNFKEQ. V trimming: 4 bases; J trimming: 2 bases; junction bases outside the gene matches: 11. CDR3 in amino acids: CASSPWGDSGGQETQYF. CDR3 coding DNA: TGTGCCAGCAGCCCCTGGGGAGATAGCGGGGGACAAGAGACCCAGTACTTC.

The chain combines TRBV27 with TRBJ2-7; D may be TRBD2 (6 bases). Germline CDR1 and CDR2: MNHEY and SMNVEV (reference sequence). The V end lost 3 bases, the J end lost 3 bases, and 9 bases lay between the germline ends. The CDR3 is made up of 13 amino acids. The chain's CDR3 is CASSLREDYEQYF. The DNA of the CDR3 is TGTGCCAGCAGTTTGAGGGAGGACTACGAGCAGTACTTC.

To note about this clone: Other DNA sequences in the same sample also yield this CDR3. This chain uses TRBV7-3 with TRBJ2-3; D remains ambiguous. This CDR3 comprises 13 residues. Germline assignment: CDR1 SGHTA and CDR2 FQGTGA. V was trimmed by 3 bases and J by 2 bases, leaving 6 bases between them. The CDR3 nucleotides read TGTGCCAGCAGCTTGGATTACACAGATACGCAGTATTTT. It is translated as CASSLDYTDTQYF.

The chain combines TRBV5-6 with TRBJ2-7, with D perhaps matching TRBD1 or TRBD2 (5 bases each). Trimming cost V 1 base and J 6 bases, with 11 bases left between them. Germline V lookup: CDR1 SGHDT, CDR2 YYEEEE. The CDR3 consists of 13 residues. Written as DNA, the CDR3 is TGTGCCAGCAGCTTGTGGGGGTCGGTCGAGCAGTACTTC. Its protein is CASSLWGSVEQYF.

The chain carries TRBV25-1 and TRBJ2-1; 10 nucleotides align to TRBD2. CDR1 is MGHDK, CDR2 SYGVNS, per germline. The ends lost 4 bases at V and 7 bases at J; junction bases unmatched: 10. The CDR3 is 16 residues long. CDR3 sequence: CASSATLGLARNEQFF. The CDR3 bases are TGTGCCAGCAGTGCGACCCTGGGACTAGCGCGGAATGAGCAGTTCTTC.

The chain is built from TRBV12-5 and TRBJ1-2, with D hard to call. The CDR3 covers 13 residues. Germline CDR1 LGHNT, CDR2 FRNRAP. Between the trimmed V and J ends, which lost 6 bases and 5 bases, there was a span of 13 bases. CDR3 in DNA: TGTGCTAGTGGCCCAAGTGGGCTATATGGCTACACCTTC. It is translated as CASGPSGLYGYTF. The full variable domain, completed using reference TRBV12-5 and TRBJ1-2, is DARVTQTPRHKVTEMGQEVTMRCQPILGHNTVFWYRQTMMQGLELLAYFRNRAPLDDSGMPKDRFSAEMPDATLATLKIQPSEPRDSAVYFCASGPSGLYGYTFGSGTRLTVV.

This clone was observed once. Other nucleotide sequences from this sample produce the same CDR3. The V gene is TRBV28, the J gene TRBJ1-1; the D is unclear. V shed 9 bases and J shed 1 base, with 18 bases lying between them. The germline CDR1 and CDR2 sequences are MDHEN and SYDVKM. The CDR3 covers 15 residues. The CDR3 DNA sequence: TGTGCCAGTAGCCCGGGGATCTGGCAGAACACTGAAGCTTTCTTT. Its protein product is CASSPGIWQNTEAFF.

This chain uses TRBV5-1 with TRBJ1-2; D is uncertain. The ends were cut back, 1 base at V and 2 bases at J, with 15 bases in the middle. Looked up from germline, CDR1 is SGHRS and CDR2 is YFSETQ. CDR3 length: 16 residues. CDR3 DNA: TGCGCCAGCAGCTTGATGGGTGGGGAAACCAACTATGGCTACACCTTC. This codes for CASSLMGGETNYGYTF.

The V and J genes are TRBV11-2 and TRBJ1-2; D ambiguous. The CDR3 consists of 15 residues. Trimming cost V 0 bases and J 8 bases, with 16 bases left between them. Germline-derived CDR1 and CDR2 are SGHAT and FQNNGV. The CDR3 loop is CASSLDPSGLGGYTF. Written as DNA, the CDR3 is TGTGCCAGCAGCTTAGATCCGTCCGGGTTGGGAGGCTACACCTTC.